The T cell receptor beta chain described here comes from a study of cytomegalovirus exposure and HLA in healthy donors (dated by TCRdb to 2015 to 2018). At the level of the whole study: An earlier analysis of about 530 of the donors reported 276 Gb of sequence data and approximately 120 million unique TCR beta sequences obtained from approximately 180 million T cells. About 280 gigabases of sequencing data and around 80 million unique TCR sequences made up an early release that covered approximately 700 HLA-typed donors. Of the approximately 400 genotyped donors, more than 75% were placed in the genetic ancestry cluster associated with self-reported Caucasian donors. The study aimed to test whether signatures of past pathogen exposure could be identified by cataloging public T cell receptors. The study profiled the T cell repertoires of 550 to 700 subjects by immunosequencing and related them to cytomegalovirus serostatus. A separate validation cohort of some 130 different subjects was used in addition to the roughly 720-subject first cohort. To predict cytomegalovirus infection status, the study brought together high-throughput TCR immunosequencing, statistical association of individual TCRs with disease status, and machine learning. A later analysis re-analyzed previously published TCR beta repertoires from roughly 630 donors and added high-resolution HLA genotyping to study TCR occurrence patterns. The later analysis used no new phenotypic data to find candidate immune exposures, relying instead on TCR beta sequences and their occurrence across donors. To decide whether each TCR beta V gene segment behaved as functional or pseudogenic, an earlier analysis of fewer than 750 of the donors relied on high-throughput TCR beta sequencing. Donor age, sex, ethnicity and CMV serostatus were compiled alongside the repertoire data. A later genetic analysis used genome-wide SNP genotypes for about 55% of the 666 donors, treating that subset as a discovery cohort. Every repertoire in the discovery cohort had been generated on one and the same sequencing platform. Both class I and class II loci were covered by HLA typing, at four-digit resolution. Typing coverage varied by locus: roughly 629-640 donors for A, B, C, DRB1 and DQB1; around 560 for DQA1; over 600 for DPA1; approximately 490 for DPB1. Five DR-DQ haplotypes were handled as single units for association and clustering, since linkage in the cohort was strong. Across approximately 420 genotyped donors of the cohort, an average of about 240,000 unique TCR beta nucleotide sequences per donor were sequenced, and approximately 17% of those sequences were non-productive.

Looking up the germline V gene yields CDR1 KGHSH and CDR2 LQKENI. The V end loses 4 bases and the J end loses 3 bases, and a stretch of 10 bases separates them. The CDR3 runs 13 residues from the cysteine to the phenylalanine. Kept here is only the CDR3 DNA, which spans 39 bases and is read in frame from base 1. A word on this clone: Its specific antigen is unknown. Base qualities are missing; no much larger clone stands one base away.

Receptors were amplified or captured by the immunoSEQ multiplex PCR assay. For the multiplex PCR, a mixture combining 60 forward primers for TCR Vbeta segments and 13 reverse primers for TCR Jbeta segments was used. A multiplex PCR assay on genomic DNA amplified the CDR3 region of rearranged TCR beta genes. Amplified TCR beta libraries were sequenced as 87-base-pair reads on the Illumina HiSeq System. Per the authors' processing: Across the 500 to 750 repertoires, a later analysis counted about 81 million unique TCR beta chains, roughly 11 million of which were shared by at least two donors. Raw reads were error-corrected and collapsed into unique sequences with a nearest-neighbor algorithm that merged closely related sequences to remove PCR and sequencing errors. CDR3 sequences were aligned to IMGT reference sequences to assign V, D and J gene segments. For a sequence to be retained, at least a six-nucleotide match to both a V gene segment and a J gene segment was required. A rearrangement counted as productive if the CDR3 had no stop codons and remained in frame with V and J, and every other rearrangement counted as non-productive. Following IMGT convention, CDR3 was defined as the stretch from the second conserved V-encoded cysteine to the conserved J-encoded phenylalanine. The earlier analysis of 500 to 750 of the donors excluded any sequence lacking an unambiguous match to a single V gene segment. In an earlier analysis of some 590 of the donors, a V segment was called functional when productive rearrangements were above 56.7%, and segregating when the standard deviation between donors exceeded 5%. A statistical classification framework was developed to diagnose cytomegalovirus status using the catalog of TCR beta chain sequences. V and J gene assignment, in a later analysis, came from comparing TCR nucleotide sequences with IMGT/GENE-DB human TR gene sequences. In a later analysis, CDR3 sequences and most-parsimonious VDJ recombination scenarios were assigned using the TCRdist pipeline. A later analysis defined each TCR beta chain by its CDR3 amino acid sequence plus V-gene family, and excluded reads lacking a unique V-gene family. A later analysis removed 500 to 650 highly shared, low-generation-probability nucleotide sequences to deal with suspected cross-contamination and a sequencing artifact. A later analysis calculated a clonal expansion index for each public chain from normalized within-repertoire ranks of inferred template counts. In a later analysis, generation probabilities were computed using a VDJ recombination model fitted to out-of-frame rearrangements, and the results were checked against IGoR. In a later analysis, TCR-TCR, TCR-HLA and TCR-CMV co-occurrence was scored with hypergeometric tests, and a repertoire-size bias correction was applied to TCR pairs. False discovery rates were estimated in a later analysis by permuting HLA or CMV assignments 20 times. A later analysis grouped co-occurring TCRs with DBSCAN, adding TCRdist sequence similarity when clustering within HLA-allele-positive subsets. Repertoires with fewer than 30,000 or more than 120,000 public chains, plus five repertoires with anomalous nucleotide sharing, were excluded from co-occurrence clustering. Here the immuneACCESS table is served through TCRdb, limited to in-frame sequences with V and J called. Missing clones are a known gap in these copies; in checked studies unresolved V genes cover under half, and the rest lacks a known reason. V, J and clone size are taken as reported in that table, and D and trimming were inferred from the DNA itself. The sample table records 150,000 to 200,000 clones; roughly 77% of these occur just once. The top ten constitute about 1.9% of the sample.

In total, 666 healthy bone marrow donors made up the cohort. At the time of sampling, every cohort member was nominally healthy, though immune exposures that went unrecorded were likely present. The donor was CMV seronegative and belonged to the group of 350 or so seronegative cohort members. Each donor provided a peripheral blood sample, and peripheral blood mononuclear cells were used for TCR beta sequencing. The Qiagen DNeasy Blood Extraction Kit was used to extract genomic DNA from the blood cell samples. Points the paper makes about the study in general: V-gene and J-gene trimming of TCR beta chains was associated with a missense DCLRE1C variant in a later genetic analysis, and the association was replicated in an independent cohort. In the study, roughly 160 TCR beta chains were listed as associated with cytomegalovirus. A further reported finding was that TCR beta sequences accurately predicted the HLA-A and HLA-B alleles for most subjects in the first cohort. Cytomegalovirus status was reported to be diagnosed by the classifier with high specificity and sensitivity in both the original and validation cohorts. Some IMGT-functional V segments, including TRBV6-2 and TRBV6-3, could not be distinguished by the 87-base-pair reads and were therefore excluded. An earlier analysis of approximately 590 of the donors showed that most TCR beta V segments appeared in productive rearrangements either about 87% or about 30% of the time, which broadly matched IMGT annotations. A later analysis associated around 16,000 TCR beta sequences with specific HLA alleles at a false discovery rate of 0.05. Only TCR beta chains were sequenced in this cohort, and the absence of alpha or paired-chain data limited detectable features. In vitro tests confirmed that a few of the cytomegalovirus-associated TCR beta chains recognize cytomegalovirus antigens. When HLA alleles, especially DR and DQ, strongly co-occurred, attributing TCR associations to individual alleles was difficult. In a later analysis, HLA-associated TCR beta chains were found to be more clonally expanded and to have lower generation probabilities than equally common non-associated chains. A cluster of highly shared sequence variants was judged likely to represent a technical artifact of the sequencing pipeline. Immune exposure information for the cohort was limited to CMV serostatus. In a later analysis, several top co-occurrence clusters were reported to appear linked to parvovirus B19, influenza, CMV and Epstein-Barr virus. According to the authors, the approach could potentially be generalized to other disease states and immunological phenotypes. Roughly uniform sequencing depth across donors was assumed in presence/absence analyses, although this assumption may not hold. A later genetic analysis reported fewer N-insertions in productive TCRs among donors in an Asian-associated ancestry cluster than the roughly 700-donor mean. HLA typing was unavailable for some donors at each locus, so association tests used only the typed subset. According to a later analysis, TCR association rates differed among HLA loci, with DRB1 alleles showing the most associated TCRs and HLA-C alleles showing the fewest. Correlated functional status among segregating V segments might be attributable to linkage disequilibrium, but an unknown experimental factor could not be ruled out. Roughly 15 rarely observed V segments, including chromosome 9 orphons, were excluded from the earlier analysis of approximately 500 of the donors because counts were too low. Most TCR sequences were seen in very few donors, while some public TCRs were found in many individuals. In a later analysis, most CMV-associated TCR beta chains were found to appear HLA-restricted, with HLA associations seemingly driven largely by CMV exposure.

This TCR was sampled from a woman in her twenties or thirties in good health and CMV-seronegative. Sequenced material: PBMCs. The rearrangement combines TRBV18 with TRBJ2-7; the D segment cannot be called with confidence. The DNA sequence is TGTGCCAGCTCACTCGAGGCCGGCTACGAGCAGTACTTC. It specifies CASSLEAGYEQYF. Reference TRBV18 and TRBJ2-7 genes cover what lies past the CDR3, so the full variable domain is NAGVMQNPRHLVRRRGQEARLRCSPMKGHSHVYWYRQLPEEGLKFMVYLQKENIIDESGMPKERFSAEFPKEGPSILRIQQVVRGDSAAYFCASSLEAGYEQYFGPGTRLTVT.